The T cell receptor beta chain under discussion was sequenced for a study of vaccination and CD4 T cells after COVID-19. The sample's treatment: roughly 10-day PBMC culture with coronavirus spike peptide pools or control peptides (ViraFEST assay). CDR1 and CDR2 (germline): SGHVS, FQNEAQ. This CDR3 has 15 amino acids. V shed 0 bases and J 4 bases; nucleotides not matched to a gene: 3. The Oncomine TCR Beta short-read assay generated sequence data from the DNA of cultured CD4+ T cells. TCRdb fed the PCR reads into MiXCR, producing one record per CDR3 protein. In the table there are more than 10,000 distinct CDR3 sequences, 50% to 60% of which are singletons. Concerning this clonotype itself: Its cognate antigen is unknown.

The sequence was collected from a human donor with COVID-19. This chain connects TRBV7-8 to TRBJ2-1; 7 bases are a match to TRBD1. Sample: cultured CD4+ T cells from blood, taken after SARS-CoV-2 vaccination. Written as DNA, the CDR3 is TGTGCCAGCAGCTTAGCCGGGACAGCTTACAATGAGCAGTTCTTC. Translation: CASSLAGTAYNEQFF.